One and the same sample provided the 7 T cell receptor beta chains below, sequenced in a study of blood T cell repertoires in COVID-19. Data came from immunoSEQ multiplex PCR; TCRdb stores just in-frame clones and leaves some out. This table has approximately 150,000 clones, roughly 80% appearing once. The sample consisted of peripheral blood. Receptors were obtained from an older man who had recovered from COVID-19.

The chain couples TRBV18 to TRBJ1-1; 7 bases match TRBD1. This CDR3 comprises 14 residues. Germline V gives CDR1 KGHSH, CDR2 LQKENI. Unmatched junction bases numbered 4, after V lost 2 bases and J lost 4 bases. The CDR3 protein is CASSPTEGATEAFF. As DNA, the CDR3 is TGTGCCAGCTCACCAACGGAGGGGGCCACTGAAGCTTTCTTT. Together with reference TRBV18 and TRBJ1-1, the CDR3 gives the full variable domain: NAGVMQNPRHLVRRRGQEARLRCSPMKGHSHVYWYRQLPEEGLKFMVYLQKENIIDESGMPKERFSAEFPKEGPSILRIQQVVRGDSAAYFCASSPTEGATEAFFGQGTRLTVV.

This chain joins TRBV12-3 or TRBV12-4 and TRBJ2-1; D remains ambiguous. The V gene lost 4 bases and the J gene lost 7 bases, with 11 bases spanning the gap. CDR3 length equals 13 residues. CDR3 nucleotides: TGTGCCAGCAGTTCGGTTCCTCTTAATGAGCAGTTCTTC. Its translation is CASSSVPLNEQFF.

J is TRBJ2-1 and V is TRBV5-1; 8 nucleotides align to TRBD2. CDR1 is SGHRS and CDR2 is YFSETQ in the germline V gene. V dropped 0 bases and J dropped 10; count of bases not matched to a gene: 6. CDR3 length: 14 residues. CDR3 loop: CASSLERAGAEQFF. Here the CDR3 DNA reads TGCGCCAGCAGCTTGGAGCGAGCGGGAGCGGAGCAGTTCTTC.

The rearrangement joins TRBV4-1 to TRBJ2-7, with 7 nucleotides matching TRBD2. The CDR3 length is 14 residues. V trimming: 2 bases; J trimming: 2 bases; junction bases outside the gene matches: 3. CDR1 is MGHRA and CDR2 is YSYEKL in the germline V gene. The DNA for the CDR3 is TGCGCCAGCAGCCAATTCCTAGCGGCCTACGAGCAGTACTTC. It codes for CASSQFLAAYEQYF.

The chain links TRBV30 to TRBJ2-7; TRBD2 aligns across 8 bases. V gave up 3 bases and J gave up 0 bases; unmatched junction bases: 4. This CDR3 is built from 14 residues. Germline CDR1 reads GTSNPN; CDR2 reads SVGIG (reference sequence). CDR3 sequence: CAWSGGLDSYEQYF. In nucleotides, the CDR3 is TGTGCCTGGAGCGGGGGACTAGACTCCTACGAGCAGTACTTC.

The CDR3: CAISGTSGKASTDTQYF. The DNA for the CDR3 is TGTGCCATCAGCGGGACTAGCGGGAAGGCTAGCACAGATACGCAGTATTTT. The chain is built from TRBV10-3 and TRBJ2-3, with 13 nucleotides matching TRBD2. In germline, CDR1 is ENHRY, CDR2 SYGVKD. Trimming removed 6 bases from V and 0 bases from J; junction bases left unmatched: 6. This CDR3 spans 17 amino acids.

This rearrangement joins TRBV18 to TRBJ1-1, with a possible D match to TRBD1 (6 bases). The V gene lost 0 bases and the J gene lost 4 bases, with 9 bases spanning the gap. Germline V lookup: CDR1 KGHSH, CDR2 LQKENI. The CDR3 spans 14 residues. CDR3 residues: CASSPPGALTEAFF. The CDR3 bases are TGTGCCAGCTCACCACCGGGGGCTCTCACTGAAGCTTTCTTT. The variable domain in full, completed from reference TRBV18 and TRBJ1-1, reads NAGVMQNPRHLVRRRGQEARLRCSPMKGHSHVYWYRQLPEEGLKFMVYLQKENIIDESGMPKERFSAEFPKEGPSILRIQQVVRGDSAAYFCASSPPGALTEAFFGQGTRLTVV.